Each of the 10 T cell receptor beta chains below was sequenced from the same sample in a study of Graves' ophthalmopathy and Graves' hyperthyroidism. The study amplified TCR beta CDR3 regions using RNA transcripts. The first round was an RT-PCR with HTBI primers, and the second round was a multiplex PCR. MiXCR, applied by TCRdb to the multiplex PCR reads, yields one record per CDR3 protein. The table has 650,000 to 800,000 distinct CDR3 sequences, roughly 39% seen once. The sequenced sample consisted of peripheral blood. The receptors were sampled from an adult man with Graves' ophthalmopathy.

This clonotype was seen a handful of times. The chain has TRBV7-2 and TRBJ1-2, with no clear D. V lost 11 bases to trimming and J lost 4 bases, with 17 bases between them. The CDR3 contains 13 residues. Germline V CDR1 and CDR2: SGHTA, FQGNSA. CDR3 in amino acids: CAWSPQAIYGYTF. DNA of the CDR3: TGTGCCTGGAGTCCTCAGGCTATCTATGGCTACACCTTC.

This clonotype has just one count. The rearrangement joins TRBV2 to TRBJ2-7; 8 bases agree with TRBD1. After removal of 4 bases from V and 6 bases from J, the junction contained 11 bases not matched to a gene. The CDR3 sequence is 15 residues long. Germline loops: CDR1 SNHLY, CDR2 FYNNEI. CDR3 DNA: TGTGCCAGCAGTGTCCCCGGGACAGGTGGCGGCGAGCAGTACTTC. It is translated as CASSVPGTGGGEQYF.

A word on this clonotype: Without the conserved terminal phenylalanine or tryptophan, this CDR3 likely stems from a read error. The V call is TRBV25-1, the J call TRBJ2-7; TRBD1 aligns across 11 bases. Germline-derived CDR1 and CDR2 are MGHDK and SYGVNS. CDR3 length equals 14 residues. The chain's CDR3 is CTSRVGQGAYEQYL. The CDR3 region has the DNA TGTACCAGCAGAGTAGGACAGGGGGCATACGAGCAGTACCTC.

This clonotype has a count of ten or more. This chain connects TRBV10-2 to TRBJ2-5; possible D gene TRBD1, 6 bases. Trimming removed 6 bases from V and 5 bases from J, with 13 bases in between. The CDR3 contains 13 residues. Germline V gives CDR1 WSHSY, CDR2 SAAADI. The CDR3 coding sequence is TGCGCCAGCAGCCGACAGGTCCGGGAGACCCAGTACTTC. Translation gives CASSRQVRETQYF.

The chain recombines TRBV11-2 with TRBJ1-2; tentatively, D is TRBD1 (6 bases). Germline CDR1 reads SGHAT; CDR2 reads FQNNGV. The CDR3 is 17 residues long. Trimming cost V 0 bases and J 0 bases, with 14 bases left between them. CDR3 amino acids: CASSLEARRGPNYGYTF. CDR3 bases: TGTGCCAGCAGCTTAGAAGCCCGCAGGGGTCCTAACTATGGCTACACCTTC.

Ten or more counts support this clonotype. This rearrangement joins TRBV2 to TRBJ1-5; 8 nucleotides match TRBD1. The junction had 6 bases not matched to a gene; V was cut back by 4 bases and J by 7 bases. The germline V gene encodes CDR1 SNHLY and CDR2 FYNNEI. This CDR3 spans 14 amino acids. Here the CDR3 DNA reads TGTGCCAGCAGTGTCCAGGGGGCAGGACAGCCCCAGCATTTT. This sequence encodes CASSVQGAGQPQHF.

There are many counts of this clonotype. This chain connects TRBV12-3 or TRBV12-4 to TRBJ1-2; D might be TRBD1 (5 bases). The V end was cut by 4 bases, the J end by 4 bases, with 16 bases between. The CDR3 loop spans 15 amino acids. The CDR3 sequence is CASSSRGAFSYGYTF. The CDR3 DNA reads as TGTGCCAGCAGTTCCCGAGGGGCCTTCAGCTATGGCTACACCTTC.

This clonotype was seen only a few times. The rearrangement uses TRBV9 and TRBJ2-7, with a weak D call TRBD1 (6 bases). The CDR3 has 13 amino acids. Trimming shortened V by 2 bases and J by 5 bases, and 11 bases separated the two germline ends. In germline, CDR1 is SGDLS, CDR2 YYNGEE. The CDR3 DNA reads TGTGCCAGCAGCGTCGCTCACAGGGACGAGCAGTACTTC. Encoded protein: CASSVAHRDEQYF.

This clonotype was counted a few times. The rearrangement uses TRBV4-1 and TRBJ1-5; 7 bases agree with TRBD1. The CDR3 totals 16 residues. Germline V CDR1 and CDR2: MGHRA, YSYEKL. J gave up 2 bases and V 3 bases, and 7 bases lay outside the gene matches. The CDR3 region is CASSQATGSGNQPQHF. The CDR3 DNA is TGCGCCAGCAGCCAGGCGACAGGGAGTGGCAATCAGCCCCAGCATTTT.

This clonotype was seen repeatedly, ten times or more. V usage is TRBV20-1 and J usage is TRBJ2-7; 12 nucleotides align to TRBD2. Germline V gene lookup returns CDR1 DFQATT and CDR2 SNEGSKA (reference sequence). CDR3 size: 15 residues. Losses at the gene ends were 3 bases for V and 3 bases for J; bases not matched to a gene: 6. The CDR3 region is CSASSSGGVGYEQYF. CDR3 sequence (DNA): TGCAGTGCTAGCTCTAGCGGGGGGGTAGGCTACGAGCAGTACTTC.